Shown below are 21 T cell receptor beta chains from a single sample sequenced in a study of blood T cell repertoires in COVID-19. Only in-frame clones appear in the TCRdb table, and some are missing; sequencing was by immunoSEQ multiplex PCR. The data show about 140,000 clones, 75% to 80% seen once. The sequencing input was PBMCs or T cells enriched from blood (not recorded which). Every receptor here comes from a woman aged 50 to 65 who had recovered from COVID-19.

The J gene is TRBJ1-4, the V gene TRBV19; D might be TRBD1 (6 bases). The germline V gene has CDR1 LNHDA and CDR2 SQIVND (reference sequence). Trimming cost V 3 bases and J 5 bases, with 13 bases left between them. The CDR3 runs to 15 residues. The CDR3 sequence: CASSMTQGQNEKLFF. CDR3 nucleotide sequence: TGTGCCAGTAGTATGACCCAGGGACAAAATGAAAAACTGTTTTTT.

The chain links TRBV9 to TRBJ2-2; D is ambiguous. Germline lookup yields CDR1 SGDLS and CDR2 YYNGEE. The V and J ends lost 5 bases and 8 bases respectively, with 7 bases between them. This CDR3 has 11 amino acids. The CDR3 nucleotides read TGTGCCAGCAGATCCGGTGGGGAGCTGTTTTTT. As protein: CASRSGGELFF.

The chain joins TRBV10-3 to TRBJ2-1; 10 nucleotides match TRBD2. The V and J ends lost 8 bases and 8 bases, in that order; junction bases with no gene match: 6. The CDR3 loop spans 13 amino acids. CDR1 ENHRY and CDR2 SYGVKD come from the germline V gene. The CDR3 spells CAIGLAGDYEQFF. For the CDR3, the DNA is TGTGCCATCGGGCTAGCGGGAGACTATGAGCAGTTCTTC.

This clone was observed a single time. The V call is TRBV30, the J call TRBJ1-1, with D tentatively TRBD1 (5 bases). The V and J ends lost 7 bases and 0 bases respectively, with 21 bases between them. From germline, CDR1 is GTSNPN and CDR2 SVGIG (reference sequence). This CDR3 region has 16 residues. The chain's CDR3 is CALEPGAGRMNTEAFF. CDR3 DNA sequence: TGTGCCTTGGAACCTGGGGCAGGGCGGATGAACACTGAAGCTTTCTTT.

The rearrangement links TRBV10-3 to TRBJ1-6; 9 positions match TRBD1. The CDR3 contains 14 residues. Trimming at V came to 2 bases and at J to 9 bases, leaving 2 bases not matched to a gene. The germline V gene has CDR1 ENHRY and CDR2 SYGVKD. CDR3 DNA sequence: TGTGCCATCAGTGAGACAGGGGGCTTTTCACCCCTCCACTTT. Its translation is CAISETGGFSPLHF.

The chain uses TRBV7-6 and TRBJ2-3, with D possibly matching TRBD2 (5 bases). There are 17 residues in the CDR3. V was pared by 2 bases and J by 0 bases, with 15 bases between. Germline assignment: CDR1 SGHVS and CDR2 FNYEAQ. The CDR3 protein is CASSLSYSRTSTDTQYF. CDR3 nucleotides: TGTGCCAGCAGCTTATCGTACAGTAGGACTAGCACAGATACGCAGTATTTT.

This clone has just one count. This chain connects TRBV5-4 to TRBJ1-1, with TRBD1 matching 8 bases. The CDR3 runs to 15 residues. Losses at the gene ends were 5 bases for V and 5 bases for J; bases not matched to a gene: 11. In germline, CDR1 is SGHNT, CDR2 YYREEE (reference sequence). CDR3 loop: CASRSQGASGTEAFF. The DNA for the CDR3 is TGTGCCAGCAGATCGCAGGGGGCATCCGGAACTGAAGCTTTCTTT.

The V gene is TRBV11-2, the J gene TRBJ1-5, with D possibly matching TRBD1 (5 bases). Trimming removed 1 base from V and 2 bases from J, with 9 bases in between. This CDR3 has 15 residues. Germline CDR1 is SGHAT and CDR2 is FQNNGV. The CDR3 coding sequence is TGTGCCAGCAGCTTAGGAACGGGGGGCAATCAGCCCCAGCATTTT. It specifies CASSLGTGGNQPQHF.

The V call is TRBV9, the J call TRBJ2-5; the match to TRBD2 covers 9 bases. J lost 4 bases, V lost 3 bases, and 10 bases had no gene match. Per germline, CDR1 SGDLS and CDR2 YYNGEE. The CDR3 contains 16 residues. CDR3 coding DNA: TGTGCCAGCAGCGCCTCCGGTAGCGGGAGTTCAGAGACCCAGTACTTC. Translated: CASSASGSGSSETQYF.

The chain couples TRBV4-2 to TRBJ2-3, with 9 bases matching TRBD2. With 1 base clipped from V and 0 bases from J, the junction kept 14 bases outside the gene matches. CDR1 is LGHNA and CDR2 is YNFKEQ in the germline V gene. The length of the CDR3 is 20 residues. CDR3 sequence: CASSQVGIAGVTLSTDTQYF. The CDR3 nucleotides are TGTGCCAGCAGCCAAGTCGGGATAGCGGGGGTTACACTTAGCACAGATACGCAGTATTTT.

The chain recombines TRBV4-1 with TRBJ1-5; D is ambiguous. Germline V gene lookup returns CDR1 MGHRA and CDR2 YSYEKL. V lost 3 bases, J lost 0 bases, and 12 bases lay in between. This CDR3 is built from 16 residues. CDR3 amino acids: CASSHYAGGSNQPQHF. CDR3 nucleotide sequence: TGCGCCAGCAGCCATTATGCGGGTGGTAGCAATCAGCCCCAGCATTTT.

The chain is built from TRBV12-5 and TRBJ2-1, with D perhaps TRBD1 (6 bases). Trimming pared 0 bases from V and 3 bases from J, leaving 12 bases between. This CDR3 spans 16 amino acids. Per germline, CDR1 LGHNT and CDR2 FRNRAP. The CDR3 DNA reads as TGTGCTAGTGGTTTGGTACAGGGCAGTTACTACAATGAGCAGTTCTTC. This translates into CASGLVQGSYYNEQFF. Filled out from reference TRBV12-5 and TRBJ2-1, the complete variable domain reads DARVTQTPRHKVTEMGQEVTMRCQPILGHNTVFWYRQTMMQGLELLAYFRNRAPLDDSGMPKDRFSAEMPDATLATLKIQPSEPRDSAVYFCASGLVQGSYYNEQFFGPGTRLTVL.

The CDR3 reads CASSEYRRGSGANVLTF. In DNA, the CDR3 is TGTGCCAGCAGTGAATACCGACGGGGCTCTGGGGCCAACGTCCTGACTTTC. V is TRBV25-1 and J is TRBJ2-6; D perhaps matches TRBD2 (5 bases). This CDR3 contains 17 residues. V was trimmed by 0 bases and J by 0 bases, leaving 9 bases between them. Germline V gene sequence: CDR1 MGHDK, CDR2 SYGVNS.

This chain links TRBV9 with TRBJ2-1; weak D call: TRBD1 (7 bases). CDR3 length equals 15 residues. V gave up 1 base and J gave up 3 bases, with 11 bases separating them. The germline V gene has CDR1 SGDLS and CDR2 YYNGEE. The CDR3 bases are TGTGCCAGCAGCGTAAGGCAGGGGGGCTACAATGAGCAGTTCTTC. This codes for CASSVRQGGYNEQFF.

V is TRBV5-8 and J is TRBJ1-1, with D possibly TRBD1 on 5 matching bases. In germline, CDR1 is SGHTS, CDR2 YDEGEE. The CDR3 is 19 amino acids. V was trimmed by 3 bases and J by 1 base, leaving 25 bases between them. The CDR3 region has the DNA TGTGCCAGCAGCTCGCTAACGCGGAGGGACCGGTTCGGGAACACTGAAGCTTTCTTT. Its translation is CASSSLTRRDRFGNTEAFF.

The J gene is TRBJ1-2, the V gene TRBV5-5; D is unresolved. Between the trimmed V and J ends, which lost 1 base and 8 bases, there was a span of 18 bases. Germline V CDR1 and CDR2: SGHKS, YYEKEE (reference sequence). The CDR3 is made up of 15 amino acids. In DNA form, the CDR3 reads TGTGCCAGCAGCTTGTTTGCGGAGGGAAGGGAAGGCTACACCTTC. Protein: CASSLFAEGREGYTF. Filled out from reference TRBV5-5 and TRBJ1-2, the complete variable domain reads DAGVTQSPTHLIKTRGQQVTLRCSPISGHKSVSWYQQVLGQGPQFIFQYYEKEERGRGNFPDRFSARQFPNYSSELNVNALLLGDSALYLCASSLFAEGREGYTFGSGTRLTVV.

The rearrangement links TRBV7-9 to TRBJ2-1; 9 bases are shared with TRBD2. Unmatched junction bases numbered 8, after V lost 1 base and J lost 7 bases. Germline lookup yields CDR1 SEHNR and CDR2 FQNEAQ (reference sequence). The CDR3 loop spans 16 amino acids. The CDR3 DNA sequence: TGTGCCAGCAGCTTAGGGCGGGAGGGCCCTTTGAATGAGCAGTTCTTC. It encodes CASSLGREGPLNEQFF.

The genes are TRBV5-4 and TRBJ1-1; a possible D gene is TRBD1 (6 bases). V lost 2 bases and J lost 4, with 12 bases in between. The CDR3 is 14 residues long. CDR1 SGHNT and CDR2 YYREEE come from the germline V gene (reference sequence). In DNA form, the CDR3 reads TGTGCCAGCAGCTTTGCCCAAGGGGGCACTGAAGCTTTCTTT. It translates to CASSFAQGGTEAFF.

This chain joins TRBV27 and TRBJ1-1, with a tentative D call TRBD1 (5 bases). The CDR3 covers 11 residues. Germline V gives CDR1 MNHEY, CDR2 SMNVEV (reference sequence). V was clipped by 8 bases and J by 6 bases, with 10 bases between them. The CDR3 DNA sequence: TGTGCCAGCGGCAGGGTGGCTGAAGCTTTCTTT. This gives the protein CASGRVAEAFF.

V gene TRBV2 combines with J gene TRBJ1-5, with D hard to call. CDR3 length equals 15 residues. Between the trimmed V and J ends, which lost 5 bases and 2 bases, there was a span of 13 bases. Germline V gene data show CDR1 as SNHLY and CDR2 as FYNNEI. CDR3 region: CASSRTDPGNQPQHF. CDR3 DNA: TGTGCCAGCAGTCGAACAGATCCCGGCAATCAGCCCCAGCATTTT.

The chain uses TRBV5-1 and TRBJ1-2; 9 bases map to TRBD1. The length of the CDR3 is 15 residues. V trimming: 4 bases; J trimming: 4 bases; junction bases outside the gene matches: 8. The germline gives CDR1 SGHRS, CDR2 YFSETQ. The DNA for the CDR3 is TGCGCCAGCAGCCCGGAGGACAGGGGAGTCTATGGCTACACCTTC. This codes for CASSPEDRGVYGYTF.